The clone carrying this T cell receptor beta chain was picked up one time. What it recognizes is unknown. The CDR3 totals 14 residues. Germline V gene lookup returns CDR1 SGHNT and CDR2 YYREEE (reference sequence). The trim removed 6 bases at V and 4 bases at J, leaving 7 bases unmatched. The source of the sample is a study of T cells in tuberculosis. Study outcomes and limitations: Smaller distances to GMM-specific TCRs suggested their expansion in active tuberculosis. A GMM-specific repertoire classifier reached roughly 90% accuracy, AUROC 0.90.

Data came from immunoSEQ multiplex PCR; TCRdb stores just in-frame clones and leaves some out. The top ten hold 13% of the sample, which has about 10,000 clones, 94% seen once. The source is an adult with tuberculosis. This chain joins TRBV5-4 and TRBJ1-2; TRBD1 matches at 9 bases. The sample taken for sequencing was PBMCs. The CDR3 sequence: CASTPDRGTYGYTF. CDR3 coding DNA: TGTGCCAGCACCCCCGACAGGGGGACCTATGGCTACACCTTC.